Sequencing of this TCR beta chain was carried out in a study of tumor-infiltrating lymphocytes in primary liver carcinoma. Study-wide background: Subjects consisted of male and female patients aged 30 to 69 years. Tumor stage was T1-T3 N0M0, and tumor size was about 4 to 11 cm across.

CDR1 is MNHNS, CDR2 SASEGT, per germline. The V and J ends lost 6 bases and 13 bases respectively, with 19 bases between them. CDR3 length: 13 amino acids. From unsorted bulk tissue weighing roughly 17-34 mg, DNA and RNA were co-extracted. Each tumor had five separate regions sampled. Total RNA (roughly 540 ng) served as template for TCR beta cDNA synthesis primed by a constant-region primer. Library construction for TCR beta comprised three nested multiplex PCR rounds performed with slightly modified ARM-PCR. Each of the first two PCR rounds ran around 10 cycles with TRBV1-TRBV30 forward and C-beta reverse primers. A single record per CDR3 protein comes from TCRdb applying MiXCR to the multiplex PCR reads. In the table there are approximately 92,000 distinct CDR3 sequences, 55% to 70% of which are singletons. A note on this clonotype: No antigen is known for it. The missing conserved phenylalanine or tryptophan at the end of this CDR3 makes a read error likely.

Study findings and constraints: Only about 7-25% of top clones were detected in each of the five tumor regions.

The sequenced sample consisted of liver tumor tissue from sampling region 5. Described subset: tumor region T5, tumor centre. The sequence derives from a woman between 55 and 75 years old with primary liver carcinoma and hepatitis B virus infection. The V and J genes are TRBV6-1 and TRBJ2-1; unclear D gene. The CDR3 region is CASSDYVSLPQFL. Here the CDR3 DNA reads TGTGCCAGCAGCGATTACGTCAGCTTGCCACAGTTCTTA.